This T cell receptor (beta chain) was identified in a study of blood T cell repertoires in COVID-19 (dated by TCRdb to the early 2020s). Looking at the study overall: Samples covering the acute and convalescent phases of COVID-19 were provided by collaborators in the United States, Italy and Spain. The material from the prospective study consisted of cDNA or gDNA derived from T cells, B-cell-depleted T cells, or PBMCs. Deeply sampled blood TCRbeta repertoires from subjects exposed to, actively infected with, or recovered from COVID-19 were included in the dataset. A freely available public database, intended as a resource for researchers studying the immune response to SARS-CoV-2, is where the repertoires were released. The samples were drawn from the first 160 participants of the ongoing ImmuneRACE study and from 1,254 subjects provided by 6 global collaborators. A de-identified subject ID, COVID-19 status, age in years and sex were almost always included in the sample metadata. Where available, HLA class I and class II types were taken from metadata supplied by the sample provider and were not determined by assay-based typing. The study at large found these results: Clinical and demographic metadata were provided uncurated, with the amount varying by source and participant.

Comments on this clone: Its target antigen remains unknown. Within one base of it there is no much larger clone, and no base qualities were kept.

TCRbeta CDR3 regions were amplified from genomic DNA by means of the immunoSEQ Assay, a bias-controlled multiplex PCR. Processing in the source paper ran as follows. The number of nucleated cells in each sample was estimated from the amplification of reference gene primers within the assay. To quantify the absolute abundance of each unique TCRbeta CDR3 rearrangement, sequence reads were collapsed and filtered. For each sample, productive Simpson clonality was calculated by taking the square root of Simpson's diversity index across productive rearrangements. TCRdb re-hosts the immuneACCESS table, in-frame sequences only. Its copies lack some clones; in the studies checked, an unresolved V gene accounts for under half of them, and the cause for the rest is not known. V, J and clone size are taken as reported in that table, and D and trimming were inferred from the DNA itself. Recorded for this sample are about 130,000 clones; about 85% of them occurred a single time. Over 20% of the sample belongs to the ten largest clones.

Whole blood was collected in K2EDTA tubes by collaborating institutions according to the institutions' own protocols. For TCRbeta analysis, collaborator samples were shipped as frozen whole blood, as isolated PBMCs, or as DNA extracted from either sample type. V trim: 4 bases; J trim: 2 bases; unmatched bases: 10. The CDR3 spans 16 residues, from the cysteine through the valine. Of all the DNA, just the CDR3 is kept, 48 bases in frame from base 1. CDR1 and CDR2 (KGHSH, LQKENI) derive from the germline V gene. The origin of this receptor is a woman aged 80 or older with acute or convalescent COVID-19. The chain is encoded by TRBV18 joined to TRBJ2-7; 8 central nucleotides agree with TRBD1. Material for sequencing was peripheral blood. In nucleotide form, the sequence is TGTGCCAGCTCACTCGGACGGGACAGGATCGCCTACGAGCAGTACGTC. It encodes CASSLGRDRIAYEQYV.